Below, 19 T cell receptor beta chains from the same sample are listed, as sequenced in a study of beta chain features in type 1 diabetes. Points from the study as a whole: Type 1 diabetes patients had moderately but significantly shorter TCRB CDR3s in all four CD4+ subsets.

Their antigens remain unidentified. Every isolated RNA sample was fully reverse transcribed, so sequencing captured expressed TCRB transcripts. Using immunoSEQ multiplex PCR, the repertoire was profiled, and TCRdb retains in-frame clones only, with some absent. The repertoire has some 290,000 clones, roughly an eighth of them found once; the top ten carry over 0.015%. Input material: naive CD4+ T cells from blood. The origin of the receptors is a young man with type 1 diabetes.

Only a few counts were recorded for this clone. The CDR3 region has the DNA TGTGCCAGCAGTTTAATGAGGAACTACAATGAGCAGTTCTTC. Amino acids: CASSLMRNYNEQFF. This chain connects TRBV27 to TRBJ2-1; D uncertain. From germline, CDR1 is MNHEY and CDR2 SMNVEV (reference sequence). V was cut by 2 bases and J by 3 bases, with 8 bases left in between. The CDR3 sequence is 14 residues long.

In this sample, this clone turned up a few times. The rearrangement uses TRBV7-2 and TRBJ2-7, with 13 bases lining up with TRBD2. Germline V gene sequence: CDR1 SGHTA, CDR2 FQGNSA. The ends lost 5 bases at V and 5 bases at J; junction bases unmatched: 6. This CDR3 has 15 amino acids. This CDR3 is CASSVGTSGVNEQYF. Written as DNA, the CDR3 is TGTGCCAGCAGCGTAGGGACTAGCGGGGTCAACGAGCAGTACTTC.

The J gene is TRBJ2-5, the V gene TRBV5-4; 7 bases fit TRBD2. Germline CDR1 is SGHNT and CDR2 is YYREEE (reference sequence). The CDR3 has 14 residues. The junction had 12 bases not matched to a gene; V was cut back by 7 bases and J by 6 bases. The CDR3 DNA reads TGTGCCAGCTCTCCGGAACTAGCGACGAAGACCCAGTACTTC. Translation gives CASSPELATKTQYF.

V usage is TRBV28 and J usage is TRBJ1-5, with a tentative D call TRBD1 (6 bases). Trimming took off 10 bases at V and 5 bases at J, with 15 bases between the two ends. In germline, CDR1 is MDHEN, CDR2 SYDVKM. CDR3 length: 13 amino acids. CDR3 amino acids: CAIEQGLDQPQHF. CDR3 nucleotide sequence: TGTGCCATCGAACAGGGTTTGGATCAGCCCCAGCATTTT.

This chain uses TRBV6-5 with TRBJ2-7; possible D gene TRBD2, 6 bases. CDR3 length equals 14 residues. Germline lookup yields CDR1 MNHEY and CDR2 SVGAGI. V was cut by 0 bases and J by 2 bases, with 8 bases left in between. The CDR3 loop reads CASSYSAGTYEQYF. CDR3 bases: TGTGCCAGCAGTTACTCTGCGGGGACCTACGAGCAGTACTTC.

This clone was counted only a few times. Other DNA sequences in this specimen translate into the identical CDR3. This chain links TRBV20-1 with TRBJ2-7, with unresolved D. The V gene's germline CDR1 is DFQATT and CDR2 SNEGSKA (reference sequence). V was cut by 2 bases and J by 5 bases, with 4 bases left in between. CDR3 size: 10 residues. Here the CDR3 DNA reads TGCAGTGCTAGAAGCCACGAGCAGTACTTC. Translated: CSARSHEQYF.

This clone was picked up a small number of times. This rearrangement joins TRBV6-5 to TRBJ2-1, with 7 nucleotides matching TRBD1. V lost 8 bases and J lost 6; bases outside the gene matches: 10. CDR1 is MNHEY and CDR2 is SVGAGI in the germline V gene. This CDR3 has 14 residues. The CDR3 DNA reads as TGTGCCAGCGGCCGGACAGGCCTTGGCAATGAGCAGTTCTTC. It is translated as CASGRTGLGNEQFF.

The J gene is TRBJ2-2, the V gene TRBV28, with D possibly matching TRBD2 (5 bases). The germline V gene has CDR1 MDHEN and CDR2 SYDVKM. This CDR3 is 16 amino acids long. Trimming left V 3 bases short and J 4 bases short, with 15 bases between. CDR3 bases: TGTGCCAGCAGTTTCCCCCCAAGGGCGGGCACCGGGGAGCTGTTTTTT. This sequence encodes CASSFPPRAGTGELFF.

This clone was seen a handful of times. The chain carries TRBV5-4 and TRBJ1-1; D is perhaps TRBD1 (6 bases). Germline-derived CDR1 and CDR2 are SGHNT and YYREEE (reference sequence). V was pared by 0 bases and J by 0 bases, with 12 bases between. CDR3 length: 16 amino acids. This CDR3 reads CASSLVGGTVNTEAFF. Written as DNA, the CDR3 is TGTGCCAGCAGCTTGGTAGGGGGAACAGTGAACACTGAAGCTTTCTTT.

The V and J genes are TRBV30 and TRBJ2-7; 9 bases fit TRBD1. The CDR3 sequence is 12 residues long. Germline loops: CDR1 GTSNPN, CDR2 SVGIG (reference sequence). V shed 5 bases and J 3 bases; nucleotides not matched to a gene: 2. The DNA for the CDR3 is TGTGCCTGGGGGACAGGGCACTACGAGCAGTACTTC. As protein: CAWGTGHYEQYF.

The chain has TRBV5-1 and TRBJ2-3; perhaps TRBD2 as D (6 bases). Trimming shortened V by 0 bases and J by 4 bases, and 9 bases separated the two germline ends. The germline gives CDR1 SGHRS, CDR2 YFSETQ. This CDR3 is built from 14 residues. The CDR3 reads CASSLARDPDTQYF. DNA of the CDR3: TGCGCCAGCAGCTTGGCGCGGGACCCAGATACGCAGTATTTT.

The J gene is TRBJ2-1, the V gene TRBV6-6; TRBD2 matches 9 bases. The germline CDR1 and CDR2 sequences are MNHNY and SVGAGI (reference sequence). V shed 6 bases and J 8 bases; nucleotides not matched to a gene: 14. This CDR3 has 16 amino acids. This CDR3 is CASRTIAGVISYEQFF. The CDR3 nucleotides read TGTGCCAGCAGAACCATAGCGGGAGTGATTTCATATGAGCAGTTCTTC.

The V call is TRBV7-9, the J call TRBJ1-4; the match to TRBD1 covers 8 bases. From germline, CDR1 is SEHNR and CDR2 FQNEAQ (reference sequence). With 5 bases clipped from V and 8 bases from J, the junction kept 7 bases outside the gene matches. This CDR3 is 14 amino acids long. The CDR3 loop reads CASSGGQGREKLFF. CDR3 bases: TGTGCCAGCAGCGGTGGACAGGGACGAGAAAAACTGTTTTTT.

The chain uses TRBV5-1 and TRBJ1-1, with D unresolved. CDR1 is SGHRS, CDR2 YFSETQ, per germline. V shed 2 bases and J shed 0 bases, with 8 bases lying between them. The CDR3 spans 14 residues. This CDR3 reads CASSLPTVNTEAFF. The CDR3 DNA is TGCGCCAGCAGCTTACCCACAGTGAACACTGAAGCTTTCTTT.

This clone was observed a few times. This chain uses TRBV7-9 with TRBJ1-4, with D unresolved. V was shortened by 1 base and J by 5 bases, with 5 bases between the two germline ends. The CDR3 has 13 amino acids. Germline V gene data show CDR1 as SEHNR and CDR2 as FQNEAQ (reference sequence). In nucleotides, the CDR3 is TGTGCCAGCAGCTTAGAGCAAAATGAAAAACTGTTTTTT. This sequence encodes CASSLEQNEKLFF.

This clone was seen only a few times. The DNA of the CDR3 is TGTGCCAGCAGTTTAAATAGCGGCCCTTTCGAGCAGTACTTC. Amino acid sequence: CASSLNSGPFEQYF. This sequence joins TRBV28 and TRBJ2-7; tentative D call: TRBD2 (6 bases). The CDR3 length is 14 residues. Between the trimmed V and J ends, which lost 2 bases and 6 bases, there was a span of 14 bases. Germline CDR1 reads MDHEN; CDR2 reads SYDVKM.

The chain has TRBV5-1 and TRBJ2-1; TRBD2 matches at 8 bases. Germline CDR1 reads SGHRS; CDR2 reads YFSETQ. V lost 4 bases to trimming and J lost 10 bases; unmatched junction nucleotides: 10. CDR3 size: 14 residues. In nucleotides, the CDR3 is TGCGCCAGCAGCCGGGGACTAGGGAGGCGGGAGCAGTTCTTC. This gives the protein CASSRGLGRREQFF. The variable domain in full, completed from reference TRBV5-1 and TRBJ2-1, reads KAGVTQTPRYLIKTRGQQVTLSCSPISGHRSVSWYQQTPGQGLQFLFEYFSETQRNKGNFPGRFSGRQFSNSRSEMNVSTLELGDSALYLCASSRGLGRREQFFGPGTRLTVL.

The rearrangement links TRBV11-2 to TRBJ1-4; TRBD1 aligns across 8 bases. The CDR3 spans 14 residues. V shed 5 bases, J shed 8 bases, and the junction held 7 bases outside the gene matches. Germline assignment: CDR1 SGHAT and CDR2 FQNNGV. Written as DNA, the CDR3 is TGTGCCAGCAGCCTCGACAGGGGAGGGGAAAAACTGTTTTTT. Protein: CASSLDRGGEKLFF.

This clone has more than one count but fewer than ten. The chain joins TRBV5-4 to TRBJ2-7; weak D call: TRBD1 (6 bases). From germline, CDR1 is SGHNT and CDR2 YYREEE (reference sequence). The ends were cut back, 0 bases at V and 2 bases at J, with 9 bases in the middle. The CDR3 is 14 residues long. CDR3 region: CASSLATGAYEQYF. CDR3 DNA: TGTGCCAGCAGCTTGGCGACAGGAGCCTACGAGCAGTACTTC.